The T cell receptor (beta chain) described here comes from a study of T-cell reconstitution after alpha-beta-depleted transplantation in children. A TCRbeta library incorporating unique molecular identifiers was prepared. Each CDR3 protein is one row after TCRdb ran MiXCR on the PCR reads. The sample includes hundreds of thousands of distinct CDR3 sequences, about 16% of them seen just once. This clonotype was detected many times. V dropped 4 bases and J dropped 5 bases, with 12 bases sitting between them. There are 14 residues in the CDR3. Germline assignment: CDR1 KGHSH and CDR2 LQKENI. The source of this sequence is a human donor who donated a stem cell graft to a child with acute lymphoblastic leukemia. This chain uses TRBV18 with TRBJ2-1; TRBD2 might be the D (6 bases). The input for sequencing was PBMCs from the stem cell graft donor, taken from the stem cell graft. The CDR3: CASSLGSGDNEQFF. The CDR3 coding sequence is TGTGCCAGCTCACTCGGGAGCGGTGACAATGAGCAGTTCTTC.